This TCR beta chain was captured by sequencing in a study of blood T cells in healthy people across ages (dated by TCRdb to the mid-2010s). Regarding the complete study: In model experiments, roughly one uniquely barcoded TCR beta cDNA molecule per two T cells was captured by template switching. The donors were split into four age groups: young (average 16 years), middle-aged (39), aged (more than 60) and long-lived (82). Donors of different ages were randomly distributed across sequencing lanes to avoid experimental bias. The study measured age-related changes in TCR beta repertoire diversity using deep sequencing normalized with unique cDNA molecular identifiers. For two donors (one aged 18 to 30 and one aged 80 or older), the study analyzed two additional independent replicas of 1 million unique cDNA reads from the same blood draw.

The roughly 39 donors, aged about 6 to 100 years, were systemically healthy Caucasian individuals from Russia. Roughly 11 milliliters of peripheral blood were drawn from each donor into EDTA-treated Vacutainer tubes. Ficoll-Paque density-gradient centrifugation was used to isolate PBMCs, with at least 6 million per sample. Trizol reagent was used to extract total RNA from the PBMCs, yielding at least 6 micrograms per sample. The percentages of naive CD45RAhigh/CD27high T cells were determined by flow cytometry on a PBMC aliquot from every donor. Summary of the overall study and its limitations: Estimates of total diversity based on one million sequenced T cells were regarded as lower bounds and as underestimates. Compared with the aged group, the long-lived group had more naive CD4+ T cells, fewer expanded clones and increased TCR diversity, suggesting age selection. Because the CMV infection status of the donors was unknown, age-related changes in expanded clonotypes may potentially have been confounded. As age increased, observed TCR beta diversity per million T cells dropped in a roughly linear way, and a significant reduction was already evident by age 40. A strong correlation was found between observed TCR beta diversity and the percentage of naive T cells measured by flow cytometry. Bulk unsorted PBMC profiling prevented conclusive comparison of naive and antigen-experienced compartments.

Library creation used 5' RACE. Sequencing took place on an Illumina HiSeq 2500. The second PCR ran for roughly 7 to 11 cycles and used a J-beta primer mix along with a sample-barcoded 5' primer. Each TCR beta cDNA molecule received a unique molecular identifier from a template-switch 5' adaptor carrying 12 random nucleotides. Each sample yielded at least 2.5 million CDR3-containing paired-end reads. All of the RNA was converted into first-strand cDNA using the Mint cDNA synthesis kit, with a TRBC-specific oligonucleotide serving as the primer. Following uracil-DNA glycosylase treatment, a first 18-cycle PCR with universal primers M1SS and BC2_uni_R was performed on all cDNA. The source study handled its data this way. Normalization of each sample was performed by random selection of 1 million high-quality reads, each carrying a distinct molecular identifier. Reads with shared molecular identifiers were discarded instead of being binned into consensus sequences. CDR3 identification, clonotype clustering and error correction used MiTCR with a Q25 quality threshold and the strictest error-elimination algorithm. A nonparametric unseen species model with Euler transformation was used to estimate a lower bound on total TCR beta diversity. TCRdb redid the processing of the public reads, applying fastp at Q25 and MiXCR, and retained in-frame beta chains. One record per CDR3 amino acid sequence lists the most common genes and DNA. TCRdb assigned the V and J calls; the authors' analysis was not used. The sample profile shows 1.5 million to 2 million distinct CDR3 sequences; about 50% of them were found once. Roughly 2.1% of the sample comes from the top ten.

A remark on this clonotype: Its cognate antigen has yet to be identified. No much larger clonotype is one base removed from it; base qualities were not supplied.

Germline trimming: 2 bases from V, 2 bases from J; junction bases outside gene matches: 2. The germline V gene gives CDR1 as MDHEN and CDR2 as SYDVKM. There are 15 amino acids in the CDR3, from cysteine to phenylalanine inclusive. CDR3 DNA is the only sequence kept; it has 45 bases, read in frame from the first base. The sequenced sample was blood. The V and J genes are TRBV28 and TRBJ1-4, with 7 junctional bases fitting TRBD1. This receptor was taken from a woman in her forties in good health. The CDR3 loop reads CASSLGQVTNEKLFF. The nucleotide sequence is TGTGCCAGCAGTTTAGGACAGGTCACTAATGAAAAACTGTTTTTT.